Below are 15 T cell receptor beta chains sequenced from a single sample in a study of response to subunit inactivated influenza vaccine. TCRdb reprocessed the RT-PCR reads via MiXCR and lists one record per CDR3 protein. The sample consists of around 580,000 distinct CDR3 sequences, around 15% of them appearing once. The sequenced sample was PBMCs from blood, obtained 11 to 12 days after vaccination. The receptors were sampled from a man aged 50 or older who received an inactivated influenza vaccine.

This clonotype has just a few counts. The V call is TRBV5-1, the J call TRBJ2-7; D call uncertain. The length of the CDR3 is 13 residues. Germline assignment: CDR1 SGHRS and CDR2 YFSETQ. V was clipped by 4 bases and J by 2 bases, with 10 bases between them. The CDR3 protein is CASSPMAAYEQYF. In DNA form, the CDR3 reads TGCGCCAGCAGCCCCATGGCCGCCTACGAGCAGTACTTC.

This clonotype was counted many times. The V gene is TRBV12-3 or TRBV12-4, the J gene TRBJ2-2, with TRBD2 matching 9 bases. The CDR3 extends over 17 amino acids. The V and J ends lost 5 bases and 1 base, in that order; junction bases with no gene match: 8. The CDR3 region has the DNA TGTGCCAGCAGTATTATTAAAGCGGGGGGGAACACCGGGGAGCTGTTTTTT. Residues: CASSIIKAGGNTGELFF.

Only a few counts were recorded for this clonotype. The chain couples TRBV6-5 to TRBJ2-3, with D uncertain. CDR1 is MNHEY and CDR2 is SVGAGI in the germline V gene. The V and J ends lost 0 bases and 6 bases respectively, with 10 bases between them. There are 14 residues in the CDR3. The CDR3: CASSYSTLWDTQYF. Written as DNA, the CDR3 is TGTGCCAGCAGTTACTCGACTCTGTGGGATACGCAGTATTTT.

This clonotype was counted only a few times. The chain has TRBV3-1 and TRBJ2-2; 8 bases align to TRBD2. V gave up 1 base and J gave up 5 bases; unmatched junction bases: 3. CDR3 size: 15 residues. CDR1 and CDR2 from the germline V gene are LGHDT and YNNKEL (reference sequence). In nucleotides, the CDR3 is TGTGCCAGCAGCCAAGGGAGCGGGAGAACCGGGGAGCTGTTTTTT. This sequence encodes CASSQGSGRTGELFF.

This clonotype appeared a few times. The chain links TRBV28 to TRBJ1-2, with a possible D match to TRBD1 (6 bases). This CDR3 spans 12 amino acids. V lost 3 bases and J lost 8, with 10 bases in between. The germline V gene encodes CDR1 MDHEN and CDR2 SYDVKM. The CDR3 nucleotides are TGTGCCAGCAGTTTGAGGGGGAAGGGCTACACCTTC. As protein: CASSLRGKGYTF.

The chain has TRBV12-3 or TRBV12-4 and TRBJ2-7; D is unclear. The CDR3 totals 14 residues. The germline V and J ends were trimmed by 6 bases and 3 bases, with 15 bases remaining between them. CDR3 DNA sequence: TGTGCCAGCAGCCCCAACGGCCTGATCTACGAGCAGTACTTC. Protein product: CASSPNGLIYEQYF.

This clonotype occurred a few times. The chain is built from TRBV7-9 and TRBJ1-1; D is uncertain. Germline assignment: CDR1 SEHNR and CDR2 FQNEAQ (reference sequence). This CDR3 comprises 12 residues. Trimming cost V 5 bases and J 7 bases, with 11 bases left between them. The CDR3 here is CASSQGQNEAFF. The CDR3 DNA sequence: TGTGCCAGCAGCCAAGGGCAGAATGAAGCTTTCTTT. Combining the CDR3 with reference TRBV7-9 and TRBJ1-1 gives the whole variable domain DTGVSQNPRHKITKRGQNVTFRCDPISEHNRLYWYRQTLGQGPEFLTYFQNEAQLEKSRLLSDRFSAERPKGSFSTLEIQRTEQGDSAMYLCASSQGQNEAFFGQGTRLTVV.

The chain links TRBV7-2 to TRBJ2-1; 7 positions agree with TRBD2. There are 16 residues in the CDR3. Looked up from germline, CDR1 is SGHTA and CDR2 is FQGNSA. The V segment lost 2 bases and the J segment 2 bases; nucleotides outside the gene matches: 6. In DNA, the CDR3 is TGTGCCAGCAGCTTATCAGCGGGGAAGCCCTACAATGAGCAGTTCTTC. Its protein is CASSLSAGKPYNEQFF.

This sequence joins TRBV20-1 and TRBJ2-1; the match to TRBD2 covers 7 bases. Germline CDR1 DFQATT, CDR2 SNEGSKA (reference sequence). The CDR3 spans 16 residues. The trim removed 3 bases at V and 1 base at J, leaving 9 bases unmatched. This CDR3 reads CSARDLLAVSYNEQFF. Here the CDR3 DNA reads TGCAGTGCTAGGGATTTGCTAGCGGTATCCTACAATGAGCAGTTCTTC.

This chain connects TRBV11-3 to TRBJ2-7; 12 nucleotides align to TRBD2. CDR1 is SGHNT and CDR2 is YENEEA in the germline V gene. With 4 bases clipped from V and 3 bases from J, the junction kept 22 bases outside the gene matches. The CDR3 runs to 21 residues. CDR3 DNA sequence: TGTGCCAGCAGCTCCTCCACATCTAGCGGGAGGGCCGAGGCGGAAAGCTACGAGCAGTACTTC. Translated: CASSSSTSSGRAEAESYEQYF. Together with reference TRBV11-3 and TRBJ2-7, the CDR3 gives the full variable domain: EAGVVQSPRYKIIEKKQPVAFWCNPISGHNTLYWYLQNLGQGPELLIRYENEEAVDDSQLPKDRFSAERLKGVDSTLKIQPAELGDSAVYLCASSSSTSSGRAEAESYEQYFGPGTRLTVT.

For the CDR3, the DNA is TGCAGTGCTGAGGGGGACCTGCTACCTCACTACACCTTC. It encodes CSAEGDLLPHYTF. V usage is TRBV20-1 and J usage is TRBJ1-2; the D gene is possibly TRBD1 (6 bases). The germline V gene has CDR1 DFQATT and CDR2 SNEGSKA (reference sequence). V lost 5 bases and J lost 10, with 20 bases in between. The CDR3 is 13 amino acids.

This clonotype was counted at least ten times. The chain employs TRBV10-3 and TRBJ2-6; D is unclear. The CDR3 has 13 residues. Germline V lookup: CDR1 ENHRY, CDR2 SYGVKD. V lost 6 bases, J lost 0 bases, and 3 bases lay in between. The CDR3 protein is CAIRSSGANVLTF. In DNA, the CDR3 is TGTGCCATCAGGAGCTCTGGGGCCAACGTCCTGACTTTC.

This clonotype was counted a few times. The chain carries TRBV12-3 or TRBV12-4 and TRBJ2-5; 9 nucleotides align to TRBD2. Trimming cost V 5 bases and J 5 bases; bases outside gene matches: 9. This CDR3 spans 15 amino acids. CDR3 bases: TGTGCCAGCAGTCCCATAATAGCGGGAGTGGAGACCCAGTACTTC. This gives the protein CASSPIIAGVETQYF.

To note about this clonotype: A much larger clone sits a single nucleotide away, making a read error possible. The CDR3 here is CASILQASPDTQYF. CDR3 in DNA: TGTGCCAGCATTTTACAGGCCAGCCCAGATACGCAGTATTTT. The genes are TRBV12-3 or TRBV12-4 and TRBJ2-3; D possibly corresponds to TRBD1 (5 bases). CDR3 length equals 14 residues.

The chain joins TRBV24-1 to TRBJ2-2, with D perhaps assigned TRBD1 or TRBD2 (6 bases each). Germline V lookup: CDR1 KGHDR, CDR2 SFDVKD. V was clipped by 3 bases and J by 6 bases, with 19 bases between them. CDR3 size: 17 residues. CDR3 sequence: CATSDNRGRTRPGELFF. The CDR3 DNA follows: TGTGCCACCAGTGATAACCGGGGGCGGACTCGGCCCGGGGAGCTGTTTTTT.